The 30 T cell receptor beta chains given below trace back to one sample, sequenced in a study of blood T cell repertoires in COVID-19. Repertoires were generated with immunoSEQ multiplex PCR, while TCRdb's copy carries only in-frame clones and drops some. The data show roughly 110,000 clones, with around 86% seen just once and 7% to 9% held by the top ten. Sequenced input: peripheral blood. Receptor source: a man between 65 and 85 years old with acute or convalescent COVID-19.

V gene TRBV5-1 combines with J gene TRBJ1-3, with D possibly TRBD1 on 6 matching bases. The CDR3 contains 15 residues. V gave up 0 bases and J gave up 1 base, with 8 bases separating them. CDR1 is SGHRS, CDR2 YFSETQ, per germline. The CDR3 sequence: CASSLEGGSGNTIYF. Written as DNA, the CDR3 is TGCGCCAGCAGCTTGGAAGGGGGATCTGGAAACACCATATATTTT.

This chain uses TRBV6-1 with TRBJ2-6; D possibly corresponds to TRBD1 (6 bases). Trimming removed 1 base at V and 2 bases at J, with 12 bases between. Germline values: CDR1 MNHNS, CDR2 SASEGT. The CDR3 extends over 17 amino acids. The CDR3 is CASSEVAGAAGANVLTF. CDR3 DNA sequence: TGTGCCAGCAGTGAAGTGGCAGGGGCGGCTGGGGCCAACGTCCTGACTTTC.

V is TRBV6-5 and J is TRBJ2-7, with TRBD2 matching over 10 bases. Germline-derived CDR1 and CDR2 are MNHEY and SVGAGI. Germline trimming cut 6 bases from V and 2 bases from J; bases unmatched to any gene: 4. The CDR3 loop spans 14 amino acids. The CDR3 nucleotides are TGTGCCAGCAGGCCGGGACTAGCGACCTACGAGCAGTACTTC. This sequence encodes CASRPGLATYEQYF.

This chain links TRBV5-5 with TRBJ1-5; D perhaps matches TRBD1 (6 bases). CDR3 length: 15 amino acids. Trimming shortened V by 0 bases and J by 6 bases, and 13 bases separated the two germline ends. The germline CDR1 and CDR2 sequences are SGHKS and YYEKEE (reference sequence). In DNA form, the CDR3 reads TGTGCCAGCAGCTTGGGAGTACAGGGTAGTCAGCCCCAGCATTTT. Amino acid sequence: CASSLGVQGSQPQHF.

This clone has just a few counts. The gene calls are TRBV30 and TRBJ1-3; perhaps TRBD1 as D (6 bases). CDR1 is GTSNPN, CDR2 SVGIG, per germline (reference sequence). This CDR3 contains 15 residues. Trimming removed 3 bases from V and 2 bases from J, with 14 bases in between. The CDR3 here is CAWRTPGATGNTIYF. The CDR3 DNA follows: TGTGCCTGGAGGACCCCAGGGGCCACTGGAAACACCATATATTTT.

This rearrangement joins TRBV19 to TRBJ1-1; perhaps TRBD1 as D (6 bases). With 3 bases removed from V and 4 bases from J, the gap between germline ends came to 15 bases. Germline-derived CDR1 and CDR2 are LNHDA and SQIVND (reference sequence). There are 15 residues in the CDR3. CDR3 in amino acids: CASSIRPRGGTEAFF. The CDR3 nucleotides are TGTGCCAGTAGTATCCGACCCAGGGGTGGCACTGAAGCTTTCTTT.

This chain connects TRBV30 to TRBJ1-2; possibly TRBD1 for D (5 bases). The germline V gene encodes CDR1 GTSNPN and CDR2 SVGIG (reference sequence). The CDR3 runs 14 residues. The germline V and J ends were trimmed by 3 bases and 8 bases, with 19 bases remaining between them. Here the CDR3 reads CAWRPRADKRGYTF. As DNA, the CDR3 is TGTGCCTGGAGACCTCGGGCGGACAAACGCGGCTACACCTTC.

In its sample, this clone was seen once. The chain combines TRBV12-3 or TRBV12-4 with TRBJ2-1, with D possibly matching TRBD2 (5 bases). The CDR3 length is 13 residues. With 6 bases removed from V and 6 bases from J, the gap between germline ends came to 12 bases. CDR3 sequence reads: CASSLGLPNEQFF. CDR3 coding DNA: TGTGCCAGCAGCCTTGGACTCCCCAATGAGCAGTTCTTC.

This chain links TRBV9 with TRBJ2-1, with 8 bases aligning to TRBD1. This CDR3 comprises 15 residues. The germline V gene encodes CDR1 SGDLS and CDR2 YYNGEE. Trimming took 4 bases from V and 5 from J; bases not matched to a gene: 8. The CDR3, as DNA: TGTGCCAGCAGCCCTCGACCGACAGGGGACAATGAGCAGTTCTTC. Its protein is CASSPRPTGDNEQFF.

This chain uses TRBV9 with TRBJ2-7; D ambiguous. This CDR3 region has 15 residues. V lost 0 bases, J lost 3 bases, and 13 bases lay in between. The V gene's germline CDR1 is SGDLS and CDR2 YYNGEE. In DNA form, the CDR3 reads TGTGCCAGCAGCGTAGGAGACTCTACCCTCTACGAGCAGTACTTC. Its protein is CASSVGDSTLYEQYF. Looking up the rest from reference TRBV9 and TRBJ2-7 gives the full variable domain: DSGVTQTPKHLITATGQRVTLRCSPRSGDLSVYWYQQSLDQGLQFLIQYYNGEERAKGNILERFSAQQFPDLHSELNLSSLELGDSALYFCASSVGDSTLYEQYFGPGTRLTVT.

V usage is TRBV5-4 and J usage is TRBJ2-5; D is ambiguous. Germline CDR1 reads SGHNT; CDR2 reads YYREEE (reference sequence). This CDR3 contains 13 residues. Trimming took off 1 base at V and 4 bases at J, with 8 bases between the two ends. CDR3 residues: CASSLRSGETQYF. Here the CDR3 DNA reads TGTGCCAGCAGCTTGAGGTCGGGAGAGACCCAGTACTTC.

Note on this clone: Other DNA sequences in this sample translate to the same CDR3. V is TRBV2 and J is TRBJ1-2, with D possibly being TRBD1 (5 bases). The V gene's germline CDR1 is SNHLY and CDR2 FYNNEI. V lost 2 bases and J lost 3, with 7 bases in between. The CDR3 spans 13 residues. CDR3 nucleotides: TGTGCCAGCAGTGAAACAGGCTACTATGGCTACACCTTC. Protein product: CASSETGYYGYTF.

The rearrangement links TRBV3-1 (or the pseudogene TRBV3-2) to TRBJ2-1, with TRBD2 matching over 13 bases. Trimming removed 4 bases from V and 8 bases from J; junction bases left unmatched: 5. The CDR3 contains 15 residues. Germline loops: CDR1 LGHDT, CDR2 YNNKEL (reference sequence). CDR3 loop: CASSLRTSGGDEQFF. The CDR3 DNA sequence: TGTGCCAGCAGCCTACGGACTAGCGGGGGAGATGAGCAGTTCTTC.

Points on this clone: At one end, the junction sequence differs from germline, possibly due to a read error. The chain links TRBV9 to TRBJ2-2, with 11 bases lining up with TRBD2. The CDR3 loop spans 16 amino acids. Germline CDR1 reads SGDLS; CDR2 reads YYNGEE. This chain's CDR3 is CASSARLAGNAGELFF. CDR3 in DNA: TGTGCCAGCAGCGCCCGACTAGCGGGGAACGCCGGGGAGCTGTTTTTT.

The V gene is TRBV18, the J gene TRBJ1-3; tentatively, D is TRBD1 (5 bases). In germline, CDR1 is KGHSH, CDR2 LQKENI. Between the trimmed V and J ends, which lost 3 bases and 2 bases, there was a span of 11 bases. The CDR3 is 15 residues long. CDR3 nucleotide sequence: TGTGCCAGCTCACCGGCGGGGGGAACTGGAAACACCATATATTTT. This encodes CASSPAGGTGNTIYF.

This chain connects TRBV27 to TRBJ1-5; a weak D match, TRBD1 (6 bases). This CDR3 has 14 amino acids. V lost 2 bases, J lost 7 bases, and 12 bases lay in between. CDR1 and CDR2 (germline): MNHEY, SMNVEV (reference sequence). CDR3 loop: CASSLQQGRQPQHF. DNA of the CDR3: TGTGCCAGCAGTTTACAACAGGGAAGGCAGCCCCAGCATTTT.

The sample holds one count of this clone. The CDR3 DNA reads TGTGCCAGCATCCCCGGTGGTATCTCCTACGAGCAGTACTTC. This encodes CASIPGGISYEQYF. J is TRBJ2-7 and V is TRBV6-5; D remains unclear. CDR1 MNHEY and CDR2 SVGAGI come from the germline V gene. Trimming left V 7 bases short and J 0 bases short, with 13 bases between. CDR3 length: 14 residues.

CDR3 amino acids: CASGSGNRNSPLHF. The CDR3 bases are TGCGCCAGCGGATCAGGGAATCGAAATTCACCCCTCCACTTT. This rearrangement joins TRBV5-1 to TRBJ1-6, with D tentatively TRBD1 (5 bases). Trimming cost V 7 bases and J 7 bases, with 15 bases left between them. The CDR3 totals 14 residues. The V gene's germline CDR1 is SGHRS and CDR2 YFSETQ.

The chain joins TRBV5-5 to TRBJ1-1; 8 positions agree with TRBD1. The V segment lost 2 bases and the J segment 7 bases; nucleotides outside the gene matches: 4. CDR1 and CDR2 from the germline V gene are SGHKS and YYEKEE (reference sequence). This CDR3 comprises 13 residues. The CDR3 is CASSFDRGIEAFF. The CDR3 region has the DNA TGTGCCAGCAGCTTCGACAGGGGAATTGAAGCTTTCTTT.

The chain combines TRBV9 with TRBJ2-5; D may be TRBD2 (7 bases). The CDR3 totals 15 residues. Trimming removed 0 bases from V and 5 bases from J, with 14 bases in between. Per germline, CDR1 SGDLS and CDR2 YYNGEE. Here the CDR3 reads CASSVEGGRWETQYF. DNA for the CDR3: TGTGCCAGCAGCGTAGAGGGGGGGCGCTGGGAGACCCAGTACTTC. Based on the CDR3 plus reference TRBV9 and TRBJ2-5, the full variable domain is DSGVTQTPKHLITATGQRVTLRCSPRSGDLSVYWYQQSLDQGLQFLIQYYNGEERAKGNILERFSAQQFPDLHSELNLSSLELGDSALYFCASSVEGGRWETQYFGPGTRLLVL.

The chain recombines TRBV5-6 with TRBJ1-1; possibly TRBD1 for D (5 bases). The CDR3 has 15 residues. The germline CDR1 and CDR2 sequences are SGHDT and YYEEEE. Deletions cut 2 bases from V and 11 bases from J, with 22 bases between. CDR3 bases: TGTGCCAGCAGCTTTGAGGTCAGGGTATCGTCGGCGGCTTTCTTT. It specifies CASSFEVRVSSAAFF. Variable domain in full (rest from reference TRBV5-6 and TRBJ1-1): DAGVTQSPTHLIKTRGQQVTLRCSPKSGHDTVSWYQQALGQGPQFIFQYYEEEERQRGNFPDRFSGHQFPNYSSELNVNALLLGDSALYLCASSFEVRVSSAAFFGQGTRLTVV.

This CDR3 is CASSFGGAPDTQYF. CDR3 coding DNA: TGTGCCAGCAGTTTTGGAGGGGCCCCAGATACGCAGTATTTT. The chain joins TRBV28 to TRBJ2-3; D perhaps matches TRBD2 (6 bases). V lost 3 bases, J lost 4 bases, and 11 bases lay in between. The germline V gene has CDR1 MDHEN and CDR2 SYDVKM. The length of the CDR3 is 14 residues.

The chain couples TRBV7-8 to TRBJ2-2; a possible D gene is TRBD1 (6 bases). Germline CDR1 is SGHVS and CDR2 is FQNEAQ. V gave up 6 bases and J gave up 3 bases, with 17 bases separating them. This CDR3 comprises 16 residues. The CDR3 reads CASRLRSQGYTGELFF. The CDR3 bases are TGTGCCAGCAGGCTTCGGTCCCAGGGGTACACCGGGGAGCTGTTTTTT. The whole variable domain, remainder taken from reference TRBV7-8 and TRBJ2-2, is GAGVSQSPRYKVAKRGQDVALRCDPISGHVSLFWYQQALGQGPEFLTYFQNEAQLDKSGLPSDRFFAERPEGSVSTLKIQRTQQEDSAVYLCASRLRSQGYTGELFFGEGSRLTVL.

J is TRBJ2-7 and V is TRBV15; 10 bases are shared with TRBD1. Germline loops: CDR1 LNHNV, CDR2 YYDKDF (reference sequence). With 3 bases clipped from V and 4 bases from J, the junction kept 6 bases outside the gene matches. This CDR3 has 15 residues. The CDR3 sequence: CATSSRTGGRYEQYF. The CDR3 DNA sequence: TGTGCCACCAGCAGCCGGACAGGGGGTCGGTACGAGCAGTACTTC.

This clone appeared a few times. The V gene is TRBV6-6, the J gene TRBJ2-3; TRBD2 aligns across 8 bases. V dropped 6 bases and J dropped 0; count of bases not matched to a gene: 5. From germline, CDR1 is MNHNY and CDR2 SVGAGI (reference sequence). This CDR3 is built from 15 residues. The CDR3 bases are TGTGCCAGCAGCCGGGGGGGCACTAGCACAGATACGCAGTATTTT. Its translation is CASSRGGTSTDTQYF.

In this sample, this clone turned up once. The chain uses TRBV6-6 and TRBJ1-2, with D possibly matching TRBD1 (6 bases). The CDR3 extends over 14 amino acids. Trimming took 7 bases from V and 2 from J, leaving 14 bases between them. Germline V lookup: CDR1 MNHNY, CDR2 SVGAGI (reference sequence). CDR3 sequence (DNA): TGTGCCAGCACCAAAACAGGGTCCAACTATGGCTACACCTTC. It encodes CASTKTGSNYGYTF.

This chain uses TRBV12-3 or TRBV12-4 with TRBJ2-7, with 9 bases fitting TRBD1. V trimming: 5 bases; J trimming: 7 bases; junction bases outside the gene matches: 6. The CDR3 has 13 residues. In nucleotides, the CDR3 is TGTGCCAGCAGTCCGGGACAGGGCGGGGAGCAGTACTTC. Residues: CASSPGQGGEQYF.

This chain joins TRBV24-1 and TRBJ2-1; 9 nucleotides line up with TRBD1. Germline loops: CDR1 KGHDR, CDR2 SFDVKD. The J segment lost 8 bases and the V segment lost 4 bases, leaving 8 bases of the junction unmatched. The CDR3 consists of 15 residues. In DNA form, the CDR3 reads TGTGCCACCAGTGACCGAGACAGGGGGGCCTATGAGCAGTTCTTC. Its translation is CATSDRDRGAYEQFF.

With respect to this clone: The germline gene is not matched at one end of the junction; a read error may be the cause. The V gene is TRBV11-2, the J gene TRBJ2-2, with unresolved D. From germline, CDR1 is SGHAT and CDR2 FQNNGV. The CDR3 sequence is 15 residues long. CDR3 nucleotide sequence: TGTGCCAGCACCTTATCACAGTCGAACACCGGGGAGCTGTTTTTT. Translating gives CASTLSQSNTGELFF.

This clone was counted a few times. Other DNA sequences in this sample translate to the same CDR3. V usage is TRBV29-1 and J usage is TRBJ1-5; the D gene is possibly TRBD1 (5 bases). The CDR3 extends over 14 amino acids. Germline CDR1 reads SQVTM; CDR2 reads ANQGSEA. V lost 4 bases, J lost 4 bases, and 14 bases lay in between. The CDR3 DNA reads TGCAGCGTTGCCGGTGGGGGGGGAAATCAGCCCCAGCATTTT. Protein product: CSVAGGGGNQPQHF.